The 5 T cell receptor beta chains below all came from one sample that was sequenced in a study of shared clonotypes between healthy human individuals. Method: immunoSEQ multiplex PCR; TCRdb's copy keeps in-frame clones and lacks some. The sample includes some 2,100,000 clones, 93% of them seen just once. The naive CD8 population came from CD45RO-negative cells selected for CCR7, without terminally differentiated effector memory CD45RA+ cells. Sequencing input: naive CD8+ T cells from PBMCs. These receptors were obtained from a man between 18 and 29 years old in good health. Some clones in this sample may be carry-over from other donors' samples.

The CDR3 DNA sequence: TGTGCCAGCAGTTCGGGGATGGGGGCAGAGACCCAGTACTTC. Protein product: CASSSGMGAETQYF. This rearrangement joins TRBV25-1 to TRBJ2-5, with D maybe TRBD1 (6 bases). The CDR3 totals 14 residues. Germline CDR1 is MGHDK and CDR2 is SYGVNS. V was cut by 5 bases and J by 4 bases, with 14 bases left in between.

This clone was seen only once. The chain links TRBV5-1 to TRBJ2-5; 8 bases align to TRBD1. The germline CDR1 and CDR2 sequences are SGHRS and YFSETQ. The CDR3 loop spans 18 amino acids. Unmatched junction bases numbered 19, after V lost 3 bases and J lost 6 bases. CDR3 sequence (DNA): TGCGCCAGCAGCTGGAGCCGGGACAGGCGACGGAATGAGCAGACCCAGTACTTC. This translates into CASSWSRDRRRNEQTQYF.

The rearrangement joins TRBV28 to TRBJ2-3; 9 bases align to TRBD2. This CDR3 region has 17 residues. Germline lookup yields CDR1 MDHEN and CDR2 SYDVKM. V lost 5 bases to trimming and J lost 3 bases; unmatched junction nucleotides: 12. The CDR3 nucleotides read TGTGCCAGCAGTCTAAGATCGACTAGCGGAACTACAGATACGCAGTATTTT. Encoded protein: CASSLRSTSGTTDTQYF.

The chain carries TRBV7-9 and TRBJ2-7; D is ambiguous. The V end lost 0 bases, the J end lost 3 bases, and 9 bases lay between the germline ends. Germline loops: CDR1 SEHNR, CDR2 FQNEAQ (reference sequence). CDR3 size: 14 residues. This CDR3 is CASSLAPEYYEQYF. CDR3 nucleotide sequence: TGTGCCAGCAGCTTAGCGCCGGAATACTACGAGCAGTACTTC.

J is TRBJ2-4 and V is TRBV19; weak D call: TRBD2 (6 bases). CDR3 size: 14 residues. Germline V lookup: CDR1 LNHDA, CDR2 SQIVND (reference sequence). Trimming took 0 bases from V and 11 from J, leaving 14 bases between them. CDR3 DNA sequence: TGTGCCAGTAGTATAGATCCTAAACTAGCTTTTCAGTACTTC. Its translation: CASSIDPKLAFQYF.